This T cell receptor (beta chain) was observed in a study of graft-versus-host responses after intestinal transplantation. CDR1 is MRHNA and CDR2 is SNTAGT in the germline V gene. The CDR3 covers 10 residues. V was shortened by 2 bases and J by 5 bases, with 1 base between the two germline ends. Sequencing used immunoSEQ multiplex PCR; TCRdb keeps in-frame clones, though not all of them. The data contain about 86,000 clones, 80% to 85% of them singletons. Concerning this clone: What it recognizes is unknown.

The rearrangement joins TRBV6-4 to TRBJ2-7; the D is unclear. The source material was unstimulated CD8+ T cells sorted from spleen or lymph node cells, sampled before intestinal transplant. This clonotype originated in a human donor who received an intestinal transplant. DNA of the CDR3: TGTGCCAGCAGTGACGACGAGCAGTACTTC. It translates to CASSDDEQYF.